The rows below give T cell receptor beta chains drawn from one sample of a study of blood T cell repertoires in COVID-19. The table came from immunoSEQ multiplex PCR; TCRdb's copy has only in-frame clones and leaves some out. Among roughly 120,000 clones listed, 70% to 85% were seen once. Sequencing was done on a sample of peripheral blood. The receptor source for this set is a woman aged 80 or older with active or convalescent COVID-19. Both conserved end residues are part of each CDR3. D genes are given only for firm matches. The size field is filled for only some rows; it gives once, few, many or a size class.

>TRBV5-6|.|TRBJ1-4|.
CASSLFTGGRKEKLFF
TGTGCCAGCAGCTTATTCACAGGTGGGAGGAAGGAAAAACTGTTTTTT
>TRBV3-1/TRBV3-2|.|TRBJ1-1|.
CASRGRWIKNTEAFF
TGTGCCAGCAGAGGCAGGTGGATCAAGAACACTGAAGCTTTCTTT
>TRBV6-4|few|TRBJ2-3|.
CASSDSCAVNTDTQYF
TGTGCCAGCAGTGACTCGTGTGCGGTAAACACAGATACGCAGTATTTT
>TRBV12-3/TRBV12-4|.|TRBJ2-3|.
CASVPGVTDTQYF
TGTGCCAGCGTCCCGGGGGTCACAGATACGCAGTATTTT
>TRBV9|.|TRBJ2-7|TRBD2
CASSPSGRAPEQYF
TGTGCCAGCAGCCCTAGCGGGAGGGCCCCCGAGCAGTACTTC
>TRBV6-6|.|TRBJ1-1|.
CASSYLGQPNTEAFF
TGTGCCAGCAGTTACCTCGGACAGCCGAACACTGAAGCTTTCTTT
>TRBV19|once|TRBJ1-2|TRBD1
CASRIRTGGYGYTF
TGTGCCAGTAGGATACGGACAGGGGGGTATGGCTACACCTTC
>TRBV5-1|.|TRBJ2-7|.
CASSDGGKAYEQYF
TGCGCCAGCAGCGATGGGGGGAAAGCCTACGAGCAGTACTTC
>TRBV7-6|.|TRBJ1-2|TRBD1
CASSLEDRDNYGYTF
TGTGCCAGCAGCTTAGAGGACAGGGATAACTATGGCTACACCTTC
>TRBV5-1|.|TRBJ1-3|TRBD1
CASSRNRGHSGNTIYF
TGCGCCAGCAGCCGGAACAGGGGGCATTCTGGAAACACCATATATTTT
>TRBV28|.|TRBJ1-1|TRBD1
CASSAGQGARTEAFF
TGTGCCAGCAGTGCCGGACAGGGGGCGCGCACTGAAGCTTTCTTT
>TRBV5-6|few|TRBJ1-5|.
CASSLGRVTQPQHF
TGTGCCAGCAGCTTGGGGAGGGTGACTCAGCCCCAGCATTTT
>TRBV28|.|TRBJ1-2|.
CASSRGGGARGYTF
TGTGCCAGCAGTAGGGGTGGAGGGGCGCGTGGCTACACCTTC
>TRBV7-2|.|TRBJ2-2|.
CASSPRLANTGELFF
TGTGCCAGCAGCCCGCGACTGGCGAACACCGGGGAGCTGTTTTTT
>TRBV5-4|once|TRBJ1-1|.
CASSLSGGGTATEAFF
TGTGCCAGCAGCTTGTCGGGAGGGGGTACGGCCACTGAAGCTTTCTTT
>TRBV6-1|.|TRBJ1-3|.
CASSESAGVGNTIYF
TGTGCCAGCAGTGAAAGCGCAGGGGTTGGAAACACCATATATTTT
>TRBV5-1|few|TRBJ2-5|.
CASSLGSGFQETQYF
TGCGCCAGCAGCTTGGGATCCGGGTTTCAAGAGACCCAGTACTTC
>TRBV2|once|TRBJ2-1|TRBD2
CASSGTSPVLREVQFF
TGTGCCAGCAGTGGGACTAGTCCAGTTTTACGGGAGGTGCAGTTCTTC
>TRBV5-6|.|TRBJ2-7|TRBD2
CASSFGLGGYEQYF
TGTGCCAGCAGCTTCGGACTAGGAGGCTACGAGCAGTACTTC
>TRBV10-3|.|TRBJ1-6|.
CAIKAVEGNNSPLHF
TGTGCCATCAAGGCAGTTGAGGGAAACAATTCACCCCTCCACTTT
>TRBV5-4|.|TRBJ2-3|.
CASSPTGTSTDTQYF
TGTGCCAGCAGCCCGACTGGAACTAGCACAGATACGCAGTATTTT
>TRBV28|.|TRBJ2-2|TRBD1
CATISRTGEVGELFF
TGTGCCACCATTTCTCGGACAGGGGAAGTGGGGGAGCTGTTTTTT